This T cell receptor beta chain was found in a study of cytomegalovirus exposure and HLA in healthy donors. Study-wide findings and caveats: Earlier findings revealed that most TCR beta V segments proved productive either about 87% or about 30% of the time. Later analysis revealed greater clonal expansion in HLA-associated TCR beta chains than in equally common others. While the bulk of TCR sequences proved rare, some public TCRs turned up in many donors. A later analysis reportedly identified an Asian-associated ancestry cluster as carrying fewer N-insertions than the approximately 620-donor mean.

On this clone: What it recognizes is unknown.

PCR primers comprised 60 Vbeta and 13 Jbeta primers. Profiling relied on immunoSEQ multiplex PCR, and the TCRdb table lists in-frame clones only, not all of them. Of about 110,000 clones detected, about three quarters appear once; the ten largest clones hold 2.5% to 3%. This clonotype originated in a woman in her sixties or seventies in good health and CMV-seropositive. Material for sequencing was PBMCs.

The CDR3 region is CASSQVTGQTYEQYF. CDR3 nucleotides: TGCGCCAGCAGCCAAGTAACGGGACAGACCTACGAGCAGTACTTC. This sequence joins TRBV4-1 and TRBJ2-7, with 7 bases matching TRBD1. In germline, CDR1 is MGHRA, CDR2 YSYEKL. Unmatched junction bases numbered 5, after V lost 1 base and J lost 2 bases. The CDR3 is 15 amino acids.